A selection of T cell receptor beta chains follows, all from one sample in a study of blood T cell repertoires in COVID-19. TCRdb's table, derived via immunoSEQ multiplex PCR, lists solely in-frame clones and lacks some. The top ten clones hold approximately 1.2% of a sample with over 200,000 clones, roughly nine tenths of them seen once. Sequenced sample: PBMCs or T cells enriched from blood (not recorded which). All receptors come from a human donor in a cohort exposed to, infected with or recovered from COVID-19 (not recorded which). The donor label of this sample is uncertain. CDR3s include the opening cysteine and the closing phenylalanine or tryptophan. Each record gives: J gene, V gene, clone size, D gene, CDR3 DNA, CDR3 protein. A D gene is named only where the DNA matches it firmly. Clone sizes are given selectively: once, few, many, or a class where the clone is expanded.

j_gene: TRBJ1-2; v_gene: TRBV6-5; abundance: .; d_gene: .; CDR3nt: TGTGCCAGCAGTTACGGAGTGTCTACCCTTAACTATGGCTACACCTTC; CDR3aa: CASSYGVSTLNYGYTF
j_gene: TRBJ2-7; v_gene: TRBV4-1; abundance: .; d_gene: TRBD1; CDR3nt: TGCGCCAGCAGCCCGGACAGGGATCAACGCGAGCAGTACTTC; CDR3aa: CASSPDRDQREQYF
j_gene: TRBJ1-3; v_gene: TRBV10-3; abundance: .; d_gene: TRBD1; CDR3nt: TGTGCCATAGGGACAGGAAGTGGCTCTGGAAACACCATATATTTT; CDR3aa: CAIGTGSGSGNTIYF
j_gene: TRBJ1-5; v_gene: TRBV2; abundance: .; d_gene: .; CDR3nt: TGTGCCAGCAGCAAGACATCATCGGATCAGCCCCAGCATTTT; CDR3aa: CASSKTSSDQPQHF
j_gene: TRBJ2-1; v_gene: TRBV7-3; abundance: .; d_gene: TRBD2; CDR3nt: TGTGCCAGCAGCCGCCGGGTAGCGGGGTCCTACAATGAGCAGTTCTTC; CDR3aa: CASSRRVAGSYNEQFF
j_gene: TRBJ1-1; v_gene: TRBV6-5; abundance: .; d_gene: .; CDR3nt: TGTGCCAGCAGGACGGGAGGAATGAACACTGAAGCTTTCTTT; CDR3aa: CASRTGGMNTEAFF
j_gene: TRBJ1-2; v_gene: TRBV25-1; abundance: .; d_gene: .; CDR3nt: TGTGCCAGCAGTCCGAATAACGACGGAGGCTATGGCTACACCTTC; CDR3aa: CASSPNNDGGYGYTF
j_gene: TRBJ2-1; v_gene: TRBV5-1; abundance: .; d_gene: .; CDR3nt: TGCGCCAGCAGCTTGGGGAGGGAGCAGTTCTTC; CDR3aa: CASSLGREQFF
j_gene: TRBJ1-3; v_gene: TRBV9; abundance: .; d_gene: TRBD1; CDR3nt: TGTGCCAGCAGCGCCGGGACAGGGAGGAACACCATATATTTT; CDR3aa: CASSAGTGRNTIYF
j_gene: TRBJ1-1; v_gene: TRBV4-2; abundance: once; d_gene: .; CDR3nt: TGTGCCAGCAGCCAAGAGTCGGGACAACAGAACACTGAAGCTTTCTTT; CDR3aa: CASSQESGQQNTEAFF
j_gene: TRBJ1-2; v_gene: TRBV25-1; abundance: .; d_gene: TRBD1; CDR3nt: TGTGCCAGCAGTGAATATTTGACAGGGGGCAATGGCTACACCTTC; CDR3aa: CASSEYLTGGNGYTF
j_gene: TRBJ2-7; v_gene: TRBV30; abundance: .; d_gene: TRBD2; CDR3nt: TGTGCCAGCCACGGGGAGGGACCCCTCTACGAGCAGTACTTC; CDR3aa: CASHGEGPLYEQYF
j_gene: TRBJ2-3; v_gene: TRBV5-1; abundance: .; d_gene: TRBD2; CDR3nt: TGCGCCAGCAGCTCGGATCTGGGCGGGGGGGGAACAGATACGCAGTATTTT; CDR3aa: CASSSDLGGGGTDTQYF
j_gene: TRBJ2-5; v_gene: TRBV7-2; abundance: .; d_gene: TRBD2; CDR3nt: TGTGCCAGCAGCCCCACCGGACTAGCGGGGGGGCGCCGACAAGAGACCCAGTACTTC; CDR3aa: CASSPTGLAGGRRQETQYF
j_gene: TRBJ2-2; v_gene: TRBV7-9; abundance: .; d_gene: .; CDR3nt: TGTGCCAGCAGTCCACCGGGACTGGCGAACACCGGGGAGCTGTTTTTT; CDR3aa: CASSPPGLANTGELFF
j_gene: TRBJ1-2; v_gene: TRBV19; abundance: .; d_gene: TRBD1; CDR3nt: TGTGCCAGTAGTGAGGGACAGGGATGCACCTTC; CDR3aa: CASSEGQGCTF
j_gene: TRBJ1-5; v_gene: TRBV24-1; abundance: .; d_gene: .; CDR3nt: TGTGCCACCAGTGCGGGGGTGACTCAGCCCCAGCATTTT; CDR3aa: CATSAGVTQPQHF
j_gene: TRBJ1-2; v_gene: TRBV7-9; abundance: .; d_gene: .; CDR3nt: TGTGCCAGCAGCTCCCCGGACAGTTTTGGGGACTATGGCTACACCTTC; CDR3aa: CASSSPDSFGDYGYTF
j_gene: TRBJ1-2; v_gene: TRBV28; abundance: .; d_gene: .; CDR3nt: TGTGCCAGCAGTTTATCGCGAATCTATGGCTACACCTTC; CDR3aa: CASSLSRIYGYTF
j_gene: TRBJ1-2; v_gene: TRBV5-4; abundance: .; d_gene: TRBD1; CDR3nt: TGTGCCAGCAGCATCGGGACAGCCGCGGTTCAAGATGGCTACACCTTC; CDR3aa: CASSIGTAAVQDGYTF
j_gene: TRBJ1-5; v_gene: TRBV19; abundance: .; d_gene: .; CDR3nt: TGTGCCAGTAGTATCCCCTCACAGCAGCCCCAGCATTTT; CDR3aa: CASSIPSQQPQHF
j_gene: TRBJ2-1; v_gene: TRBV5-1; abundance: once; d_gene: .; CDR3nt: TGCGCCAGCAGCTTTATGGGGGCGAGGGACAATGAGCAGTTCTTC; CDR3aa: CASSFMGARDNEQFF
j_gene: TRBJ2-7; v_gene: TRBV10-3; abundance: .; d_gene: TRBD2; CDR3nt: TGTGCCACACAAGAGGGAGCGGGGGCATCGTACGAGCAGTACTTC; CDR3aa: CATQEGAGASYEQYF
j_gene: TRBJ1-1; v_gene: TRBV23-1; abundance: .; d_gene: TRBD1; CDR3nt: TGCGCCAGCAGTCAGAGATGGGACAGGGGAAAGAGGTACACTGAAGCTTTCTTT; CDR3aa: CASSQRWDRGKRYTEAFF
j_gene: TRBJ1-2; v_gene: TRBV15; abundance: few; d_gene: .; CDR3nt: TGTGCCACCAGCAGAGATACGGATGGCTACACCTTC; CDR3aa: CATSRDTDGYTF
j_gene: TRBJ1-2; v_gene: TRBV7-9; abundance: .; d_gene: TRBD1; CDR3nt: TGTGCCAGCAGCTCGACAGGGGCCGGTGGCTACACCTTC; CDR3aa: CASSSTGAGGYTF
j_gene: TRBJ2-1; v_gene: TRBV7-8; abundance: .; d_gene: .; CDR3nt: TGTGCCAGCAGTTGGGTGAAAAGGGGGGGCGACAATGAGCAGTTCTTC; CDR3aa: CASSWVKRGGDNEQFF
j_gene: TRBJ1-6; v_gene: TRBV5-1; abundance: .; d_gene: .; CDR3nt: TGCGCCAGCAGCTTAGGGGTTAATTCACCCCTCCACTTT; CDR3aa: CASSLGVNSPLHF
j_gene: TRBJ1-6; v_gene: TRBV11-1; abundance: .; d_gene: .; CDR3nt: TGTGCCAGCAGCTCCAATAATTCACCCCTCCACTTT; CDR3aa: CASSSNNSPLHF
j_gene: TRBJ2-7; v_gene: TRBV12-5; abundance: .; d_gene: .; CDR3nt: TGTGCTAGCGGTTTGGTAAGGTTGGGTAGGGGGTACTCCTACGAGCAGTACTTC; CDR3aa: CASGLVRLGRGYSYEQYF
j_gene: TRBJ2-7; v_gene: TRBV30; abundance: .; d_gene: .; CDR3nt: TGTGCCTGGAGTGTACGAGGAGGCAGGTTACCCTACGAGCAGTACTTC; CDR3aa: CAWSVRGGRLPYEQYF
j_gene: TRBJ2-7; v_gene: TRBV10-1; abundance: .; d_gene: .; CDR3nt: TGCGCCAGCAGTGAGTTTGGCGGCTACGAGCAGTACTTC; CDR3aa: CASSEFGGYEQYF
j_gene: TRBJ1-1; v_gene: TRBV28; abundance: .; d_gene: .; CDR3nt: TGTGCCGTCCACAGGGCAGAGAACACTGAAGCTTTCTTT; CDR3aa: CAVHRAENTEAFF
j_gene: TRBJ1-6; v_gene: TRBV5-6; abundance: .; d_gene: TRBD1; CDR3nt: TGTGCCAGCAGCTACTATACAGGGGGCGCCCCTAATTCACCCCTCCACTTT; CDR3aa: CASSYYTGGAPNSPLHF
j_gene: TRBJ2-2; v_gene: TRBV5-1; abundance: .; d_gene: TRBD2; CDR3nt: TGCGCCAGCAGTCGGGGGGTGAACACCGGGGAGCTGTTTTTT; CDR3aa: CASSRGVNTGELFF
j_gene: TRBJ1-4; v_gene: TRBV27; abundance: .; d_gene: TRBD1; CDR3nt: TGTGCCAGCAGTCCCCACAGGGGGGGAGGTGAAAAACTGTTTTTT; CDR3aa: CASSPHRGGGEKLFF
j_gene: TRBJ2-3; v_gene: TRBV7-3; abundance: .; d_gene: TRBD2; CDR3nt: TGTGCCAGCAGCTTAAGACTAGCTTCTAGCACAGATACGCAGTATTTT; CDR3aa: CASSLRLASSTDTQYF
j_gene: TRBJ2-3; v_gene: TRBV2; abundance: .; d_gene: .; CDR3nt: TGTGCCAGCAGCGGGGGAAGAAGAGATACGCAGTATTTT; CDR3aa: CASSGGRRDTQYF
j_gene: TRBJ1-5; v_gene: TRBV29-1; abundance: .; d_gene: .; CDR3nt: TGCAGCGTCCAGGTCAGGGATCGTCAGCCCCAGCATTTT; CDR3aa: CSVQVRDRQPQHF
j_gene: TRBJ1-5; v_gene: TRBV6-5; abundance: .; d_gene: TRBD1; CDR3nt: TGTGCCAGCAGTTACAACAGGGGTGGCAATCAGCCCCAGCATTTT; CDR3aa: CASSYNRGGNQPQHF
j_gene: TRBJ2-7; v_gene: TRBV11-2; abundance: .; d_gene: TRBD1; CDR3nt: TGTGCCAGCAGCCTCCCGGGACAGGGTCACGAGCAGTACTTC; CDR3aa: CASSLPGQGHEQYF